This T cell receptor beta chain derives from a study of CD8+CD57+ T cells in acquired aplastic anemia. V gave up 3 bases and J gave up 4 bases, with 3 bases separating them. The CDR3 totals 11 residues. Germline values: CDR1 MNHNS, CDR2 SASEGT. Genomic DNA, the template, was used for profiling of the TCR beta VDJ and CDR3. TCRdb re-derived calls from the reads in MiXCR, one entry per CDR3 protein. The table includes about 110,000 distinct CDR3 sequences, 40% to 60% detected once. V gene TRBV6-1 combines with J gene TRBJ1-2; D gene unclear. The sequence was obtained from a human donor in good health, serving as a control. Source material: sorted CD4+, CD8+, or CD8+CD57+ T cells (not recorded which) from PBMCs. This chain's CDR3 is CASSDTYGYTF. CDR3 nucleotides: TGTGCCAGCAGTGATACCTATGGCTACACCTTC.